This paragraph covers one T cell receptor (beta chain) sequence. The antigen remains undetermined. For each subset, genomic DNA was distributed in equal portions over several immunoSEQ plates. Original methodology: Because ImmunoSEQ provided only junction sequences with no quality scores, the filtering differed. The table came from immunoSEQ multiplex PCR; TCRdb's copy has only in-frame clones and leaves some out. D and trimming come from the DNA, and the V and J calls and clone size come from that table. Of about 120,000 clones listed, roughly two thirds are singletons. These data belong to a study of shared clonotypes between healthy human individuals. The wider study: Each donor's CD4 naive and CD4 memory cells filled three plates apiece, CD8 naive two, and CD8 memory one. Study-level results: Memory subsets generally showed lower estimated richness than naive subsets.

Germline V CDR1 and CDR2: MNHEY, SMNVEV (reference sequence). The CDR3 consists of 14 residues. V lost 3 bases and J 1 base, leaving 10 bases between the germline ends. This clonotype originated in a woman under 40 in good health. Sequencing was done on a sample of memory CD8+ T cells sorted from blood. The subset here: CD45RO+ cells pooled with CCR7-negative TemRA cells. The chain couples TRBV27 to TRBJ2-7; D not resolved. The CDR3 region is CASSFHAGSYEQYF. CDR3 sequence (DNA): TGTGCCAGCAGTTTCCACGCAGGTTCCTACGAGCAGTACTTC.